Below, 27 T cell receptor beta chains from the same sample are listed, as sequenced in a study of T cell responses to AZD1222 COVID-19 vaccine. Here immunoSEQ multiplex PCR was the method, and the copy in TCRdb shows in-frame clones only, minus some. The sample carries 57,000 or so clones, approximately 80% recorded once. Sample: peripheral blood, taken 28 days after the second AZD1222 dose. These receptors were taken from an adult who received the AZD1222 COVID-19 vaccine.

V is TRBV6-5 and J is TRBJ1-2; TRBD1 aligns across 8 bases. Looked up from germline, CDR1 is MNHEY and CDR2 is SVGAGI. V lost 4 bases, J lost 8 bases, and 6 bases stayed unmatched. This CDR3 is built from 13 residues. This CDR3 reads CASSFRTGSGYTF. The DNA for the CDR3 is TGTGCCAGCAGTTTCCGGACAGGGAGCGGCTACACCTTC.

The rearrangement links TRBV6-5 to TRBJ2-3; 7 positions match TRBD2. CDR1 and CDR2 from the germline V gene are MNHEY and SVGAGI. V dropped 2 bases and J dropped 3; count of bases not matched to a gene: 5. This CDR3 region has 15 residues. CDR3 bases: TGTGCCAGCAGTTACGGGGGGGTAAGGACAGATACGCAGTATTTT. Its translation is CASSYGGVRTDTQYF.

The J gene is TRBJ2-1, the V gene TRBV3-1 (or the pseudogene TRBV3-2); 7 nucleotides line up with TRBD2. Trimming removed 4 bases from V and 4 bases from J; junction bases left unmatched: 7. The CDR3 is made up of 15 amino acids. Germline V gives CDR1 LGHDT, CDR2 YNNKEL (reference sequence). The CDR3 nucleotides read TGTGCCAGCAGCCCTCGAGCGGGGAGATACAATGAGCAGTTCTTC. It codes for CASSPRAGRYNEQFF.

The V and J genes are TRBV18 and TRBJ1-3; D uncertain. There are 14 residues in the CDR3. Trimming removed 3 bases at V and 8 bases at J, with 14 bases between. Germline V gene sequence: CDR1 KGHSH, CDR2 LQKENI. In DNA form, the CDR3 reads TGTGCCAGCTCACCGGAATCTAACCGGGACACCATATATTTT. Amino acid sequence: CASSPESNRDTIYF.

The chain employs TRBV19 and TRBJ2-2; D not resolved. Germline CDR1 reads LNHDA; CDR2 reads SQIVND (reference sequence). This CDR3 spans 15 amino acids. V shed 0 bases and J shed 2 bases, with 7 bases lying between them. CDR3 in DNA: TGTGCCAGTAGTATAGATCTTTTAAACACCGGGGAGCTGTTTTTT. Translated, it gives CASSIDLLNTGELFF.

V gene TRBV15 combines with J gene TRBJ1-1; D is possibly TRBD1 (5 bases). Germline CDR1 reads LNHNV; CDR2 reads YYDKDF (reference sequence). The CDR3 is made up of 13 amino acids. V was pared by 3 bases and J by 2 bases, with 7 bases between. The CDR3 protein is CATSSGHNTEAFF. CDR3 DNA: TGTGCCACCAGCAGCGGACACAACACTGAAGCTTTCTTT.

The chain is built from TRBV30 and TRBJ1-1, with D hard to call. The germline CDR1 and CDR2 sequences are GTSNPN and SVGIG (reference sequence). CDR3 length: 12 residues. Trimming took 0 bases from V and 4 from J, leaving 6 bases between them. CDR3 region: CAWSVDGTEAFF. The CDR3 region has the DNA TGTGCCTGGAGTGTAGACGGCACTGAAGCTTTCTTT.

The chain employs TRBV11-3 and TRBJ2-1; 12 nucleotides agree with TRBD2. The germline CDR1 and CDR2 sequences are SGHNT and YENEEA. This CDR3 is 15 amino acids long. The ends lost 6 bases at V and 5 bases at J; junction bases unmatched: 5. CDR3: CASRPGLAGNNEQFF. CDR3 in DNA: TGTGCCAGCAGGCCCGGACTAGCGGGAAACAATGAGCAGTTCTTC. Filled out from reference TRBV11-3 and TRBJ2-1, the complete variable domain reads EAGVVQSPRYKIIEKKQPVAFWCNPISGHNTLYWYLQNLGQGPELLIRYENEEAVDDSQLPKDRFSAERLKGVDSTLKIQPAELGDSAVYLCASRPGLAGNNEQFFGPGTRLTVL.

The chain employs TRBV5-5 and TRBJ2-7, with D possibly being TRBD1 or TRBD2 (5 bases each). The CDR3 spans 13 residues. V was pared by 4 bases and J by 5 bases, with 13 bases between. Germline CDR1 and CDR2: SGHKS and YYEKEE (reference sequence). In nucleotides, the CDR3 is TGTGCCAGCAGCCTCGGACTGGGGGACGAGCAGTACTTC. Its translation is CASSLGLGDEQYF.

The chain joins TRBV27 to TRBJ2-6, with no clear D. In germline, CDR1 is MNHEY, CDR2 SMNVEV (reference sequence). The CDR3 contains 14 residues. V was shortened by 4 bases and J by 0 bases, with 4 bases between the two germline ends. In DNA, the CDR3 is TGTGCCAGCAGTTCTAACTCTGGGGCCAACGTCCTGACTTTC. Translating it yields CASSSNSGANVLTF.

This clone was picked up a small number of times. This chain links TRBV28 with TRBJ2-7; 10 bases align to TRBD1. Germline CDR1 MDHEN, CDR2 SYDVKM. The CDR3 contains 15 residues. V shed 6 bases, J shed 5 bases, and the junction held 10 bases outside the gene matches. CDR3 coding DNA: TGTGCCAGCAGCTCCTCCTGGGACAGGGGTAACGAGCAGTACTTC. Translation: CASSSSWDRGNEQYF.

The V and J genes are TRBV10-3 and TRBJ1-3; 9 bases line up with TRBD1. Germline CDR1 ENHRY, CDR2 SYGVKD. The CDR3 covers 16 residues. The junction had 3 bases not matched to a gene; V was cut back by 3 bases and J by 0 bases. As DNA, the CDR3 is TGTGCCATCAGTGAACAGGGGGCAAGCTCTGGAAACACCATATATTTT. It encodes CAISEQGASSGNTIYF.

Only one count was recorded for this clone. This rearrangement joins TRBV3-1 (or the pseudogene TRBV3-2) to TRBJ2-5; 7 bases agree with TRBD1. V trimming: 1 base; J trimming: 4 bases; junction bases outside the gene matches: 9. CDR1 is LGHDT and CDR2 is YNNKEL in the germline V gene (reference sequence). The CDR3 is 16 amino acids. The CDR3 spells CASSQGEGKGAETQYF. The CDR3 bases are TGTGCCAGCAGCCAAGGTGAGGGTAAGGGGGCAGAGACCCAGTACTTC.

The gene calls are TRBV27 and TRBJ1-1; D not resolved. Per the germline V gene, CDR1 is MNHEY and CDR2 is SMNVEV (reference sequence). V gave up 6 bases and J gave up 4 bases, with 12 bases separating them. The CDR3 extends over 13 amino acids. CDR3 amino acids: CASSPTGSTEAFF. DNA for the CDR3: TGTGCCAGCAGCCCGACCGGGAGCACTGAAGCTTTCTTT.

The V gene is TRBV4-2, the J gene TRBJ1-4, with D perhaps TRBD1 (6 bases). Germline-derived CDR1 and CDR2 are LGHNA and YNFKEQ. The CDR3 has 14 amino acids. V was cut by 1 base and J by 8 bases, with 11 bases left in between. In DNA, the CDR3 is TGTGCCAGCAGCCAAGCAGGGGATCGGGAAAAACTGTTTTTT. The encoded protein is CASSQAGDREKLFF.

The genes are TRBV6-1 and TRBJ2-6, with a weak D call TRBD1 (5 bases). Trimming cost V 1 base and J 2 bases, with 12 bases left between them. The CDR3 sequence is 17 residues long. Germline V CDR1 and CDR2: MNHNS, SASEGT. In DNA form, the CDR3 reads TGTGCCAGCAGTGAAGAAATCAGGGTAGCTGGGGCCAACGTCCTGACTTTC. This encodes CASSEEIRVAGANVLTF.

The rearrangement uses TRBV5-4 and TRBJ1-3; TRBD1 is a possible D gene (6 bases). Trimming pared 2 bases from V and 3 bases from J, leaving 12 bases between. From germline, CDR1 is SGHNT and CDR2 YYREEE (reference sequence). The CDR3 is 15 residues long. CDR3 residues: CASSFGGAVGNTIYF. As DNA, the CDR3 is TGTGCCAGCAGCTTTGGGGGCGCCGTTGGAAACACCATATATTTT.

The CDR3 coding sequence is TGTGCCAGCAGGAAATTCCAGGGAGGCGAGCAGTACTTC. Protein sequence: CASRKFQGGEQYF. This sequence joins TRBV14 and TRBJ2-7, with D maybe TRBD2 (6 bases). Trimming took off 6 bases at V and 6 bases at J, with 15 bases between the two ends. In germline, CDR1 is SGHDN, CDR2 FVKESK. The CDR3 sequence is 13 residues long.

The genes are TRBV6-5 and TRBJ2-7; D is undetermined. V was shortened by 6 bases and J by 2 bases, with 17 bases between the two germline ends. Germline assignment: CDR1 MNHEY and CDR2 SVGAGI. The CDR3 length is 15 residues. CDR3 sequence (DNA): TGTGCCAGCAGGTCGTCGGCCTCCTTCACCTACGAGCAGTACTTC. It is translated as CASRSSASFTYEQYF.

The rearrangement joins TRBV7-9 to TRBJ2-5; D call uncertain. This CDR3 has 15 residues. In germline, CDR1 is SEHNR, CDR2 FQNEAQ (reference sequence). Trimming pared 0 bases from V and 1 base from J, leaving 9 bases between. CDR3 DNA sequence: TGTGCCAGCAGCTTAGCTCCTGCCGCCCAAGAGACCCAGTACTTC. It specifies CASSLAPAAQETQYF.

The rearrangement uses TRBV11-2 and TRBJ1-2; D perhaps matches TRBD1 (5 bases). The CDR3 has 14 amino acids. Per germline, CDR1 SGHAT and CDR2 FQNNGV. V shed 4 bases and J shed 2 bases, with 11 bases lying between them. The CDR3 nucleotides are TGTGCCAGCAGCTCAATCCAGGGCAACTATGGCTACACCTTC. This gives the protein CASSSIQGNYGYTF.

In this sample, this clone turned up once. The V gene is TRBV10-3, the J gene TRBJ2-7; 10 nucleotides line up with TRBD1. Germline V lookup: CDR1 ENHRY, CDR2 SYGVKD. V shed 1 base, J shed 6 bases, and the junction held 6 bases outside the gene matches. The CDR3 covers 15 residues. The CDR3 DNA reads as TGTGCCATCAGTGAGTTTGGGACAGGGGAGGCCGAGCAGTACTTC. This translates into CAISEFGTGEAEQYF.

The genes are TRBV18 and TRBJ1-2; tentative D call: TRBD1 (6 bases). In germline, CDR1 is KGHSH, CDR2 LQKENI. Trimming shortened V by 5 bases and J by 0 bases, and 10 bases separated the two germline ends. The CDR3 sequence is 14 residues long. CDR3 residues: CASSGDTPNYGYTF. The CDR3 nucleotides read TGTGCCAGCTCAGGGGACACGCCTAACTATGGCTACACCTTC.

This clone showed up just a few times. V and J are TRBV28 and TRBJ1-4; 7 bases are shared with TRBD1. With V trimmed by 1 base and J by 7 bases, 6 bases remained unmatched. The germline V gene encodes CDR1 MDHEN and CDR2 SYDVKM. The CDR3 is 15 amino acids. CDR3 protein: CASSLYRTGSEKLFF. Here the CDR3 DNA reads TGTGCCAGCAGTTTATATCGGACAGGCTCTGAAAAACTGTTTTTT.

V is TRBV28 and J is TRBJ1-4; D uncertain. V lost 4 bases and J lost 0, with 6 bases in between. The CDR3 extends over 14 amino acids. The germline V gene has CDR1 MDHEN and CDR2 SYDVKM. The CDR3 bases are TGTGCCAGCAGTTCCGGGACAACTAATGAAAAACTGTTTTTT. Its protein product is CASSSGTTNEKLFF.

J is TRBJ1-4 and V is TRBV5-1; D is perhaps TRBD1 (5 bases). Deletions cut 4 bases from V and 7 bases from J, with 14 bases between. Per the germline V gene, CDR1 is SGHRS and CDR2 is YFSETQ. The CDR3 runs to 14 residues. The CDR3 DNA reads as TGCGCCAGCAGCGAAGGGACCGCGGGTGAAAAACTGTTTTTT. It translates to CASSEGTAGEKLFF.

Only a few counts were recorded for this clone. The rearrangement links TRBV3-1 (or the pseudogene TRBV3-2) to TRBJ1-6; D unresolved. With 4 bases removed from V and 7 bases from J, the gap between germline ends came to 8 bases. The length of the CDR3 is 13 residues. The germline V gene encodes CDR1 LGHDT and CDR2 YNNKEL (reference sequence). CDR3 sequence reads: CASSPEANSPLHF. CDR3 DNA: TGTGCCAGCAGCCCCGAGGCGAATTCACCCCTCCACTTT.